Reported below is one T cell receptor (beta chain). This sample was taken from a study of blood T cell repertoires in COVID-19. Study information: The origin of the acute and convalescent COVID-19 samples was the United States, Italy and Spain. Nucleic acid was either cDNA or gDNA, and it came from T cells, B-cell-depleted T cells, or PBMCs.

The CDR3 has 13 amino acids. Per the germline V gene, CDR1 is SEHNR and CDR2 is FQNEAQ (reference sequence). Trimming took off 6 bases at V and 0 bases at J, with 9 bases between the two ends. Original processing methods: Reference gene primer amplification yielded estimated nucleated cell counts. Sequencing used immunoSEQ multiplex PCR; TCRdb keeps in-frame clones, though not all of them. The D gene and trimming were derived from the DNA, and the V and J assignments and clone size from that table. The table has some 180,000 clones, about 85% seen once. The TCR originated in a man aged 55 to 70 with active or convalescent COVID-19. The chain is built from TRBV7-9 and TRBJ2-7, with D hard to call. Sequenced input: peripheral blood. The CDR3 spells CASSFPSSYEQYF. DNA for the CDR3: TGTGCCAGCAGTTTTCCTAGCTCCTACGAGCAGTACTTC.